Presented here are 8 T cell receptor beta chains from one specimen sequenced in a study of T cell repertoires in cytomegalovirus infection. TCRdb called the reads again in MiXCR, with one record for every CDR3 protein. The top ten clones hold roughly 70% of a sample with approximately 110,000 distinct CDR3 sequences, less than 55% of them seen once. Their target antigens are unknown. This specimen was CD8+ T cells from cultured PBMCs, taken from culture after CMV antigen stimulation. These receptors were obtained from a human donor in good health (CMV status not recorded). Some clones in this sample may be carry-over from other donors' samples.

The chain combines TRBV12-3 or TRBV12-4 with TRBJ1-1; D is uncertain. The V end lost 6 bases, the J end lost 2 bases, and 13 bases lay between the germline ends. This CDR3 region has 14 residues. The CDR3 DNA sequence: TGTGCCAGCAGCCCGGTGAGGCATAACACTGAAGCTTTCTTT. This gives the protein CASSPVRHNTEAFF.

This clonotype has more than one count but fewer than ten. This CDR3 reads CASSLEDWNTEAFF. The CDR3 nucleotides are TGTGCCAGCAGTTTAGAGGACTGGAACACTGAAGCTTTCTTT. This chain uses TRBV28 with TRBJ1-1; D gene ambiguous. V was trimmed by 2 bases and J by 1 base, leaving 8 bases between them. CDR1 is MDHEN and CDR2 is SYDVKM in the germline V gene. This CDR3 comprises 14 residues.

The chain links TRBV7-8 to TRBJ2-7, with 7 bases aligning to TRBD2. This CDR3 region has 13 residues. CDR1 SGHVS and CDR2 FQNEAQ come from the germline V gene. V lost 7 bases to trimming and J lost 2 bases; unmatched junction nucleotides: 5. The CDR3 DNA is TGTGCCAGCACGGAGGGGAGGGCCTACGAGCAGTACTTC. It is translated as CASTEGRAYEQYF. The full variable domain, its missing parts supplied by reference TRBV7-8 and TRBJ2-7, is GAGVSQSPRYKVAKRGQDVALRCDPISGHVSLFWYQQALGQGPEFLTYFQNEAQLDKSGLPSDRFFAERPEGSVSTLKIQRTQQEDSAVYLCASTEGRAYEQYFGPGTRLTVT.

This clonotype turned up a few times. CDR3 DNA: TGTGCCAGCAGTTTAACCGAGACCGATAACTATAATTCACCCCTCCACTTT. It translates to CASSLTETDNYNSPLHF. J is TRBJ1-6 and V is TRBV12-3 or TRBV12-4; D is uncertain. Deletions cut 2 bases from V and 3 bases from J, with 14 bases between. The CDR3 spans 17 residues.

J is TRBJ1-1 and V is TRBV27, with 7 bases fitting TRBD1. This CDR3 comprises 13 residues. The trim removed 10 bases at V and 4 bases at J, leaving 9 bases unmatched. Germline lookup yields CDR1 MNHEY and CDR2 SMNVEV (reference sequence). This chain's CDR3 is CATRDRPGTEAFF. As DNA, the CDR3 is TGTGCCACCAGGGACAGACCGGGCACTGAAGCTTTCTTT.

The gene calls are TRBV7-6 and TRBJ2-5, with 11 bases aligning to TRBD1. V was clipped by 5 bases and J by 2 bases; unmatched bases: 4. Germline CDR1 reads SGHVS; CDR2 reads FNYEAQ. This CDR3 is 15 amino acids long. CDR3 sequence: CASSARDRGQETQYF. CDR3 in DNA: TGTGCCAGCAGCGCCCGGGACAGGGGGCAAGAGACCCAGTACTTC.

The chain combines TRBV2 with TRBJ1-2; 8 positions match TRBD1. There are 15 residues in the CDR3. V trimming: 2 bases; J trimming: 6 bases; junction bases outside the gene matches: 8. Germline V lookup: CDR1 SNHLY, CDR2 FYNNEI. CDR3 DNA sequence: TGTGCCAGCAGTGAAAATCAGGGGGCATCCAATGGCTACACCTTC. Protein sequence: CASSENQGASNGYTF.

This clonotype has just a few counts. The CDR3 here is CASSPEPLQETQYF. In DNA form, the CDR3 reads TGTGCCAGCAGCCCCGAACCATTACAAGAGACCCAGTACTTC. The rearrangement joins TRBV7-9 to TRBJ2-5; D gene unclear. V was clipped by 5 bases and J by 2 bases, with 12 bases between them. The CDR3 contains 14 residues. Germline loops: CDR1 SEHNR, CDR2 FQNEAQ (reference sequence).